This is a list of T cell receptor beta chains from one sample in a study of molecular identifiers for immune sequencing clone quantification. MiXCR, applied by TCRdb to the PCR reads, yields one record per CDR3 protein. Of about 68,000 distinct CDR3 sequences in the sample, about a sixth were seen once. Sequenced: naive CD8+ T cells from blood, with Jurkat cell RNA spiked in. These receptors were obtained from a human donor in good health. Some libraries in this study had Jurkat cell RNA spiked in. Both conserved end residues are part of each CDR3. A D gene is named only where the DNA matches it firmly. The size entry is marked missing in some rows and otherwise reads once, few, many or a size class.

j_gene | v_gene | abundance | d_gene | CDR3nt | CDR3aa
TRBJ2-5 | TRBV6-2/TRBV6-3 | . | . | TGTGCCAGCAGTTTACTTGGCGGGAACCAAGAGACCCAGTACTTC | CASSLLGGNQETQYF
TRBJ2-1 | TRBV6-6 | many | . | TGTGCCAGCAGTAAGCATCCCGAAAGGACTGGATACTACAATGAGCAGTTCTTC | CASSKHPERTGYYNEQFF
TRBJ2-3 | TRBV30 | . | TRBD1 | TGTGCCTGGGGTCGACAGGGGACGGATACGCAGTATTTT | CAWGRQGTDTQYF
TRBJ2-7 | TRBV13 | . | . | TGTGCCAGCAGCTTACCTCCCAGGGAGCAGTACTTC | CASSLPPREQYF
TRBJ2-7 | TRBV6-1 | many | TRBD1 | TGTGCCGTGATAGGCCCGGGGACAGTCTCCTACGAGCAGTACTTC | CAVIGPGTVSYEQYF
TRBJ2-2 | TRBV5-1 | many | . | TGCGCCAGCAGCTTGGTTCCCCCGGCGAACACCGGGGAGCTGTTTTTT | CASSLVPPANTGELFF
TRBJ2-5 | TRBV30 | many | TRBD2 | TGTGCCTGGGGCGCCGGGACTAGCGGCCAAGAGACCCAGTACTTC | CAWGAGTSGQETQYF
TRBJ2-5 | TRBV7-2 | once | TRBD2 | TGTGCCAGCAGCTTAGTGGCTCCGTGGGACTACACCCAAGAGACCCAGTACTTC | CASSLVAPWDYTQETQYF
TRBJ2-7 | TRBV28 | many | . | TGTGCCAGCAGTTTTCTTTGGGGAAGGGATGGAGGGAGCACGCCCGAGCAGTACTTC | CASSFLWGRDGGSTPEQYF
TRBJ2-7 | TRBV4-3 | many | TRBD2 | TGCGCCAGCAGCCCGGGACTAGCGGGAGGGACCTACGAGCAGTACTTC | CASSPGLAGGTYEQYF
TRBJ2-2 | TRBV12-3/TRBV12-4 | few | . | TGTGCCAGCAGTTTATTCCTAACCGGGGAGCTGTTTTTT | CASSLFLTGELFF
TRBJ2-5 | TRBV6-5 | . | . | TGTGCCAGCAGCCCGGACGGGGCACAAGAGACCCAGTACTTC | CASSPDGAQETQYF
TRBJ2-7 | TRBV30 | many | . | TGTGCCTGGAGTGAGGGAGCCCACGAGCAGTACTTC | CAWSEGAHEQYF
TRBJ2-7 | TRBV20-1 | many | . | TGCAGTGCTAGAGATCAGTCCCCCTACGAGCAGTACTTC | CSARDQSPYEQYF
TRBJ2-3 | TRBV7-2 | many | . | TGTGCCAGCAGCTACTTAGCGGACCTAACAGATACGCAGTATTTT | CASSYLADLTDTQYF
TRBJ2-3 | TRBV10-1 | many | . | TGCGCCAGCAGTGGGAGGAGGGCCGCGACAGATACGCAGTATTTT | CASSGRRAATDTQYF
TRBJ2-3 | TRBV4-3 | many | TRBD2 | TGCGCCAGCAGCCAAGATCTCGTAGGGGAGGGCAGCGATACGCAGTATTTT | CASSQDLVGEGSDTQYF
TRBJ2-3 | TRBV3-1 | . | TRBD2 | TGTGCCAGTAGCCAAGATCGTGGGGGAGGGCTCTCCGCAGATACGCAGTATTTT | CASSQDRGGGLSADTQYF
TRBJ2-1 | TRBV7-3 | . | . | TGTGCCAGCAGCACCGGCGACAGACTACCTCGGGGGGAGCAGTTCTTC | CASSTGDRLPRGEQFF
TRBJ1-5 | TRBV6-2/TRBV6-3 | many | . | TGTGCCAGCAGTCCCTTTTTCGGTCAGCCCCAGCATTTT | CASSPFFGQPQHF
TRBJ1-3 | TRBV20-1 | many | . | TGCAGTGCTAGAGGGACCCTCGGAAACACCATATATTTT | CSARGTLGNTIYF
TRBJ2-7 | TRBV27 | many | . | TGTGCCAGCAGTTTAATAGGTGGGAGAGGTCCCAATTACGAGCAGTACTTC | CASSLIGGRGPNYEQYF
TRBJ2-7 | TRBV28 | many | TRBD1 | TGTGCCAGCAGCCCTCTGACAGGGAATAACGAGCAGTACTTC | CASSPLTGNNEQYF
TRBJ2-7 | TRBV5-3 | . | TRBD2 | TGTGCCAGCCGCACCGGGACTAGCGCCGCCTACGAGCAGTACTTC | CASRTGTSAAYEQYF
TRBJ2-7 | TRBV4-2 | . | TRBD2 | TGTGCCAGCAGCCCTCAGACTAGCGGGACCTACGAGCAGTACTTC | CASSPQTSGTYEQYF
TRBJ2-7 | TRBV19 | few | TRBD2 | TGTGCCAGTACCCCGACTAGCGGGAGTATCTACGAGCAGTACTTC | CASTPTSGSIYEQYF
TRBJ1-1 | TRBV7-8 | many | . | TGTGCCAGCAGCCTCGCGAGGTCCTTTGGGAACACTGAAGCTTTCTTT | CASSLARSFGNTEAFF
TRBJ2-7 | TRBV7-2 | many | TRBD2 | TGTGCCAGCAGCTTTACTAGCGGGAGGGTCTACGAGCAGTACTTC | CASSFTSGRVYEQYF
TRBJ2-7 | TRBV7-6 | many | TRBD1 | TGTGCCAGCTCTCAATTGCCCCAGGGGGCGGGCGAGCAGTACTTC | CASSQLPQGAGEQYF
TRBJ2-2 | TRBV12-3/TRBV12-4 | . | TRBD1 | TGTGTCAGCAGTTTCGGGGACAGTCGAACCGGGGAGCTGTTTTTT | CVSSFGDSRTGELFF
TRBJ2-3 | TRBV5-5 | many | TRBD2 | TGTGCCAGCAGCTCGACTAGCCGGAGGTTATCGGATACGCAGTATTTT | CASSSTSRRLSDTQYF
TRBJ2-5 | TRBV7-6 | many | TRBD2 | TGTGCCAGCAGCTTAGCGTTGGCTAGCGGGGTCATGAGGGAGACCCAGTACTTC | CASSLALASGVMRETQYF
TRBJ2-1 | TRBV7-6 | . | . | TGTGCCAGCAGCTTGTGGGGCGGCGGGTACAATGAGCAGTTCTTC | CASSLWGGGYNEQFF
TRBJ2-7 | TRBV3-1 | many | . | TGTGCCAGCAGCCAAGATGGCAGTTGGAACGAGCAGTACTTC | CASSQDGSWNEQYF
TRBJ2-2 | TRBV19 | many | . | TGTGCCAGTAGTACCCAAGGACCCACCGGGGAGCTGTTTTTT | CASSTQGPTGELFF
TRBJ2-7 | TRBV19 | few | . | TGTGCCAGTAGTATCGGGATCGGGTACGAGCAGTACTTC | CASSIGIGYEQYF
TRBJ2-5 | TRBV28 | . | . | TGTGCCAGCAGTGTGGGGCAGGGGTTGAGAGAGACCCAGCACTTC | CASSVGQGLRETQHF
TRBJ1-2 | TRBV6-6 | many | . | TGTGCCAGCAGTGGGGACGGCTCCCCGTTCTATGGCTACACCTTC | CASSGDGSPFYGYTF
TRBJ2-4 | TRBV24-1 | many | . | TGTGCCACCAGTGATTCTACGGCAGGGAAGGATACGGACATTCAGTACTTC | CATSDSTAGKDTDIQYF
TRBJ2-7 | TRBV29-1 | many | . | TGCAGCGTTGAATTCGCGGGGGCAAACGAGCAGTACTTC | CSVEFAGANEQYF
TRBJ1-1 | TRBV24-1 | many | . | TGTGCCACCAAGGGGCAGGTCGGGAAAGCTTTCTTT | CATKGQVGKAFF
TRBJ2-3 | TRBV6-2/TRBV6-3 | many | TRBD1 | TGTGCCAGCAGTTACGGGACAGGGCACGATAAAGATACGCAGTATTTT | CASSYGTGHDKDTQYF
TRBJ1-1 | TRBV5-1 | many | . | TGCGCCAGCAGCGGGGAGGATTCTGAAGCTTTCTTT | CASSGEDSEAFF
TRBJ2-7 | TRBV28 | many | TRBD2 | TGTGCCAGCGCTTCCGGGACTAGCGGGCCCGAGCAGTACTTC | CASASGTSGPEQYF
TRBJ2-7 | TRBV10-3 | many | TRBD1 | TGTGCCATCAGTCCGGGACAGGGTTCCCACGAGCAGTACTTC | CAISPGQGSHEQYF
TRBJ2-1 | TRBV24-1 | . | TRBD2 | TGTGCCACCAGTGGAACTAGCGAACGACCGGATAGCTCCTACAATGAGCAGTTCTTC | CATSGTSERPDSSYNEQFF
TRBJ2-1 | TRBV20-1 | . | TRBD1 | TGCAGTGCCAATGGACAGGGAGCCAATGAGCAGTTCTTC | CSANGQGANEQFF
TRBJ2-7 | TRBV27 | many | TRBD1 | TGTGCCACCGGACAGGTCTCCTACGAGCAGTACTTC | CATGQVSYEQYF
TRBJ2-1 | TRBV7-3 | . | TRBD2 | TGTGCCAGCGGGCTAGCGGGAGTAGGTGAGCAGTTCTTC | CASGLAGVGEQFF
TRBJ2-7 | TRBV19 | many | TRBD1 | TGTGCCAGTAGTATGCCCCGGGACAGTACCTACGAGCAGTACTTC | CASSMPRDSTYEQYF
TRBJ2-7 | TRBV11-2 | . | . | TGTGCCAGCAGCGCACCTAGCATCCTTGGCTACGGGCAGTACTTC | CASSAPSILGYGQYF